The next 17 T cell receptor beta chains were all read from a single sample in a study of shared clonotypes between healthy human individuals. The table came from immunoSEQ multiplex PCR; TCRdb's copy has only in-frame clones and leaves some out. The sample shows around 500,000 clones, 79% of them seen only once. The sequenced sample was PBMCs. The source of these receptors is a woman aged 40 to 50 in good health. Some clones in this sample may be carry-over from other donors' samples.

The rearrangement links TRBV25-1 to TRBJ2-3; D tentatively reads TRBD1 or TRBD2 (6 bases each). The CDR3 sequence is 16 residues long. V gave up 3 bases and J gave up 4 bases, with 17 bases separating them. Germline V gives CDR1 MGHDK, CDR2 SYGVNS. The CDR3 is CASSDYSGAGADTQYF. DNA for the CDR3: TGTGCCAGCAGTGACTACTCGGGGGCCGGCGCAGATACGCAGTATTTT.

This clone occurred once. The V gene is TRBV4-2, the J gene TRBJ2-7; TRBD2 aligns across 7 bases. The CDR3 runs to 15 residues. The V and J ends lost 0 bases and 4 bases, in that order; junction bases with no gene match: 6. Per germline, CDR1 LGHNA and CDR2 YNFKEQ. CDR3 in DNA: TGTGCCAGCAGCCAAGAATACGGGACTACTTACGAGCAGTACTTC. It specifies CASSQEYGTTYEQYF.

The chain has TRBV5-1 and TRBJ1-2; D unclear. V was clipped by 3 bases and J by 3 bases, with 9 bases between them. This CDR3 is 13 amino acids long. The germline V gene encodes CDR1 SGHRS and CDR2 YFSETQ. The CDR3: CASSSREDYGYTF. Here the CDR3 DNA reads TGCGCCAGCAGCTCCCGAGAGGACTATGGCTACACCTTC.

The rearrangement links TRBV5-1 to TRBJ1-1; tentatively, D is TRBD1 (6 bases). The CDR3 totals 14 residues. Germline V gene data show CDR1 as SGHRS and CDR2 as YFSETQ. Trimming left V 0 bases short and J 7 bases short, with 13 bases between. For the CDR3, the DNA is TGCGCCAGCAGCTTGGGACAGGTTGTGGGTGAAGCTTTCTTT. Encoded protein: CASSLGQVVGEAFF.

The chain uses TRBV28 and TRBJ2-7, with D maybe TRBD2 (6 bases). Germline assignment: CDR1 MDHEN and CDR2 SYDVKM. This CDR3 has 16 residues. V lost 6 bases, J lost 4 bases, and 22 bases lay in between. The CDR3 here is CASRGRGGQRQYEQYF. The CDR3 DNA reads TGTGCCAGCAGAGGTCGTGGAGGGCAGCGGCAATACGAGCAGTACTTC.

The rearrangement uses TRBV30 and TRBJ2-5; 10 bases agree with TRBD2. The better agreement between TRBJ2-7 and the DNA end casts doubt on the J call. The CDR3 sequence is 14 residues long. Germline V gene sequence: CDR1 GTSNPN, CDR2 SVGIG (reference sequence). Written as DNA, the CDR3 is TGTGCCTGGAGTGTGAAAGCGGGAGGGCCCGAGCAGTACTTC. Protein sequence: CAWSVKAGGPEQYF.

The J gene is TRBJ1-1, the V gene TRBV27, with D possibly being TRBD1 (6 bases). CDR1 is MNHEY, CDR2 SMNVEV, per germline (reference sequence). The CDR3 is made up of 13 amino acids. Trimming cost V 2 bases and J 11 bases, with 15 bases left between them. The CDR3 DNA follows: TGTGCCAGCAGTTTAGGTTTGGCAGGGGTCGCTTTCTTT. Protein product: CASSLGLAGVAFF.

The rearrangement uses TRBV6-1 and TRBJ2-1; 7 bases are a match to TRBD2. This CDR3 is built from 16 residues. Losses at the gene ends were 4 bases for V and 5 bases for J; bases not matched to a gene: 11. Germline CDR1 is MNHNS and CDR2 is SASEGT. The DNA for the CDR3 is TGTGCCAGCAGTGCACAAGGGACTATCCTGAACAATGAGCAGTTCTTC. It specifies CASSAQGTILNNEQFF.

The chain is built from TRBV28 and TRBJ2-7; D unresolved. This CDR3 is built from 13 residues. Per the germline V gene, CDR1 is MDHEN and CDR2 is SYDVKM. Trimming removed 3 bases at V and 9 bases at J, with 15 bases between. Here the CDR3 DNA reads TGTGCCAGCAGTTTTCGTCCTTCCCTCGGGCAGTACTTC. Translating it yields CASSFRPSLGQYF.

CDR3 sequence: CASSLVGVGDEQFF. CDR3 DNA sequence: TGTGCCAGCTCACTTGTAGGGGTTGGGGATGAGCAGTTCTTC. The chain carries TRBV18 and TRBJ2-1; perhaps TRBD1 as D (5 bases). The CDR3 is 14 residues long. CDR1 and CDR2 from the germline V gene are KGHSH and LQKENI. V lost 4 bases and J lost 8, with 15 bases in between.

The chain uses TRBV28 and TRBJ2-3; D remains ambiguous. V was cut by 6 bases and J by 3 bases, with 13 bases left in between. The CDR3 has 14 residues. Germline V lookup: CDR1 MDHEN, CDR2 SYDVKM. The CDR3 loop is CASRKSLGTDTQYF. In DNA form, the CDR3 reads TGTGCCAGCAGGAAGAGCCTTGGGACAGATACGCAGTATTTT.

Comment on this clone: The same CDR3 can be traced to other DNA sequences in this sample. This rearrangement joins TRBV5-1 to TRBJ2-5; the D gene could be TRBD1 or TRBD2 (5 bases each). Germline loops: CDR1 SGHRS, CDR2 YFSETQ. Between the trimmed V and J ends, which lost 2 bases and 5 bases, there was a span of 7 bases. The CDR3 spans 12 residues. CDR3 DNA sequence: TGCGCCAGCAGCTTAGGGGAGGAGACCCAGTACTTC. Translation: CASSLGEETQYF.

The chain is built from TRBV19 and TRBJ2-1, with 10 bases identical to TRBD2. Germline V gene lookup returns CDR1 LNHDA and CDR2 SQIVND (reference sequence). This CDR3 contains 17 residues. V shed 3 bases, J shed 9 bases, and the junction held 14 bases outside the gene matches. This CDR3 reads CASSMGFMSGRAGEQFF. The CDR3 DNA reads as TGTGCCAGTAGTATGGGTTTTATGAGCGGGAGGGCCGGTGAGCAGTTCTTC.

This rearrangement joins TRBV7-6 to TRBJ1-1; 7 nucleotides match TRBD1. The CDR3 covers 14 residues. Germline CDR1 SGHVS, CDR2 FNYEAQ. The V and J ends lost 7 bases and 0 bases, in that order; junction bases with no gene match: 5. The CDR3 loop reads CASIPTGMNTEAFF. The CDR3 bases are TGTGCCAGCATTCCGACAGGGATGAACACTGAAGCTTTCTTT.

This clone turned up a few times. The V gene is TRBV9, the J gene TRBJ2-1; D is perhaps TRBD2 (5 bases). In germline, CDR1 is SGDLS, CDR2 YYNGEE. The CDR3 consists of 15 residues. The ends were cut back, 4 bases at V and 5 bases at J, with 16 bases in the middle. CDR3 DNA sequence: TGTGCCAGCAGCCCCCGGACCGGGGTAAACAATGAGCAGTTCTTC. Translated: CASSPRTGVNNEQFF.

In this sample, this clone turned up a few times. V usage is TRBV10-3 and J usage is TRBJ2-2; 9 nucleotides line up with TRBD2. This CDR3 region has 16 residues. CDR1 is ENHRY, CDR2 SYGVKD, per germline. V shed 6 bases, J shed 1 base, and the junction held 6 bases outside the gene matches. For the CDR3, the DNA is TGTGCCATCAGCGCCCTAGCGGGAAAGAACACCGGGGAGCTGTTTTTT. Protein: CAISALAGKNTGELFF.

This clone came up a few times. The chain joins TRBV7-3 to TRBJ2-1; D is unclear. Trimming removed 0 bases from V and 8 bases from J, with 8 bases in between. The CDR3 has 13 amino acids. Per the germline V gene, CDR1 is SGHTA and CDR2 is FQGTGA. CDR3: CASSLTWDDEQFF. As DNA, the CDR3 is TGTGCCAGCAGCTTAACGTGGGATGATGAGCAGTTCTTC.